This T cell receptor (beta chain) was sequenced for a study of T cell changes during pregnancy in multiple sclerosis. Method: immunoSEQ multiplex PCR; TCRdb's copy keeps in-frame clones and lacks some. The table lists around 36,000 clones, around 90% of them singletons. Germline assignment: CDR1 MGHRA and CDR2 YSYEKL. This CDR3 has 16 amino acids. As for this clone: The junction differs from germline at one of its ends, possibly a read error.

This TCR was sampled from a female donor with multiple sclerosis, enrolled in a pregnancy study. This specimen consisted of CD4+ T cells from peripheral blood mononuclear cells, obtained in the third trimester of pregnancy. The chain employs TRBV4-1 and TRBJ2-7; D unclear. The CDR3 is CASSQGQDTVRYEQYF. In DNA, the CDR3 is TGTGCCAGCAGCCAAGGTCAGGATACCGTTCGGTACGAGCAGTACTTC.